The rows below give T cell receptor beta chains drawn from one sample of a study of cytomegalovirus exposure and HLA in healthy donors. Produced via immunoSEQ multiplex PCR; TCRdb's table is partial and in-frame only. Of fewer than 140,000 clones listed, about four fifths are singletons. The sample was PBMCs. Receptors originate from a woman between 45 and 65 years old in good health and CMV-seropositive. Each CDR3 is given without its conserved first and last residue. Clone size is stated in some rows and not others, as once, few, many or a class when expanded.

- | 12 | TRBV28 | AARDSATNEKLF
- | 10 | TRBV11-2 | ASSSEGYGYT
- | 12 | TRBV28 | ASSQHPLVGTRH
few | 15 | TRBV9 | ASSGLAGGGGSETQY
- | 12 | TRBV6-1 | ASSARGSNSPLH
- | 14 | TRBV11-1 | ASSFIRDFPYNEQF
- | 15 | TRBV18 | ASSPPQSGVHSYEQY
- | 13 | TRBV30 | AWSTKTGRYTEAF
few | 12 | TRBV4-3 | ASSQEGGDGPQH
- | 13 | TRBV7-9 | ASSLVTGIYSPLH
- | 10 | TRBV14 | ASSRALYEQY
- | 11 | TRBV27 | ASSLHYQEAQY
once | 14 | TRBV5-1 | ASRGDRGHQDTEAF
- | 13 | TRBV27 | ASSLASGGNQPQH
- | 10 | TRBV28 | ASSLGLTEAF
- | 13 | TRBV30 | AWRPRQGAGTEAF
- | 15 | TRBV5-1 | ASSRISGVPTSYEQY
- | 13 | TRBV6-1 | ASSEFGEEGYEQY
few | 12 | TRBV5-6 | ASSVDRDFEKLF
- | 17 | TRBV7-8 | ASSLAWRTRVWSGEKLF
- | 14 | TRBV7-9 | ASSFQLLADTDTQY
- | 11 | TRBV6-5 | ASKSGGEGKLF
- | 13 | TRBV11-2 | ASSSPGGATDTQY
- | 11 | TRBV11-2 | ASSLAPADTQY